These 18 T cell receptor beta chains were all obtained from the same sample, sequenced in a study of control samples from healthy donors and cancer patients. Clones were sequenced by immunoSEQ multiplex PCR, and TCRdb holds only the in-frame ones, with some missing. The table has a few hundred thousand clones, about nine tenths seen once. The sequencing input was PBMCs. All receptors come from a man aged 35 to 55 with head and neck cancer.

Written as DNA, the CDR3 is TGTGCCAGCAGATACAGGGATCCCCGTGAAGCTTTCTTT. As protein: CASRYRDPREAFF. The genes are TRBV28 and TRBJ1-1, with a possible D match to TRBD1 (6 bases). This CDR3 is 13 amino acids long. Trimming stripped 6 bases from V and 7 bases from J, with 15 bases between. Germline V gives CDR1 MDHEN, CDR2 SYDVKM.

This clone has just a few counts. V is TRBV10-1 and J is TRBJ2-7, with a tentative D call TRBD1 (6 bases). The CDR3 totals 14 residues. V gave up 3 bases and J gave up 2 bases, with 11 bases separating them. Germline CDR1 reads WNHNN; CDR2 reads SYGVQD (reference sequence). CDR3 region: CASSEGTLAYEQYF. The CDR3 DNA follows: TGCGCCAGCAGTGAAGGGACACTTGCCTACGAGCAGTACTTC.

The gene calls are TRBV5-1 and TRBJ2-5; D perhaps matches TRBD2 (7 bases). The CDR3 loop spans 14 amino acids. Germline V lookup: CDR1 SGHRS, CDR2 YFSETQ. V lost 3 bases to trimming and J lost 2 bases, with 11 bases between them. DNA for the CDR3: TGCGCCAGCAGCTCGGAGGGGGGGCAAGAGACCCAGTACTTC. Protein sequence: CASSSEGGQETQYF.

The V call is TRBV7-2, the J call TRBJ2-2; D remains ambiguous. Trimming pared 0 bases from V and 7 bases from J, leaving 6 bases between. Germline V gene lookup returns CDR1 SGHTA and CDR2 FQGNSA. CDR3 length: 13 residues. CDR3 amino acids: CASSLAGGGELFF. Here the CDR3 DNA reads TGTGCCAGCAGCTTAGCGGGCGGCGGGGAGCTGTTTTTT.

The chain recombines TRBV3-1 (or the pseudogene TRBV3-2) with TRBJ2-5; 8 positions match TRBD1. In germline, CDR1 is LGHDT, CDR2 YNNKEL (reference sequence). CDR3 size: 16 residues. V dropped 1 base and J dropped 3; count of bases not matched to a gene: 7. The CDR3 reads CASSQAGQGREETQYF. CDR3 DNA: TGTGCCAGCAGCCAAGCCGGACAGGGTCGGGAAGAGACCCAGTACTTC.

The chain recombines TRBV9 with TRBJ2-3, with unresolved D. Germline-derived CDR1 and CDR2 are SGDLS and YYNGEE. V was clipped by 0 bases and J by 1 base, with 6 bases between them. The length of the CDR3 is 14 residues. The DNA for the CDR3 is TGTGCCAGCAGCGTAGGGGATGGCACAGATACGCAGTATTTT. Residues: CASSVGDGTDTQYF. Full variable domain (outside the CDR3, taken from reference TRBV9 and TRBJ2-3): DSGVTQTPKHLITATGQRVTLRCSPRSGDLSVYWYQQSLDQGLQFLIQYYNGEERAKGNILERFSAQQFPDLHSELNLSSLELGDSALYFCASSVGDGTDTQYFGPGTRLTVL.

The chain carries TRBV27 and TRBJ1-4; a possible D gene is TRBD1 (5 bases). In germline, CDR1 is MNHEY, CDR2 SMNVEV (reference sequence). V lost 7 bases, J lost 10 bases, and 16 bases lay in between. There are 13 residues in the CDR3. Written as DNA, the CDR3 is TGTGCCAGCAAAGGGAGGGGTTCGGGAAAACTGTTTTTT. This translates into CASKGRGSGKLFF. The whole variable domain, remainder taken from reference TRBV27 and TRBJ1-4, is EAQVTQNPRYLITVTGKKLTVTCSQNMNHEYMSWYRQDPGLGLRQIYYSMNVEVTDKGDVPEGYKVSRKEKRNFPLILESPSPNQTSLYFCASKGRGSGKLFFGSGTQLSVL.

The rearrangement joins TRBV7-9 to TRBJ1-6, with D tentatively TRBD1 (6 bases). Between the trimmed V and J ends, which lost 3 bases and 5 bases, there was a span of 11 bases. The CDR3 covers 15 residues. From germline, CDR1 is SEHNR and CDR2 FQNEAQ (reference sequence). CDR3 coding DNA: TGTGCCAGCAGCTTGCAGGGGATGAATAATTCACCCCTCCACTTT. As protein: CASSLQGMNNSPLHF.

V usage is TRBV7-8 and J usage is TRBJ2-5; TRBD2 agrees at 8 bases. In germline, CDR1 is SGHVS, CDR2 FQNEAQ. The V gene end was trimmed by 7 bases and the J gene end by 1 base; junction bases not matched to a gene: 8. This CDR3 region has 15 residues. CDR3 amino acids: CASTGRGGLQETQYF. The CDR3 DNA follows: TGTGCCAGCACCGGTCGGGGGGGACTCCAAGAGACCCAGTACTTC.

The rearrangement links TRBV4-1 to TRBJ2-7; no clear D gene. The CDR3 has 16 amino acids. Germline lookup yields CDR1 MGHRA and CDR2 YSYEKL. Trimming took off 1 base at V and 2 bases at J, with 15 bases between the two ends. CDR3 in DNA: TGCGCCAGCAGCCAAGTGAACAGTCCTTCGACCTACGAGCAGTACTTC. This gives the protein CASSQVNSPSTYEQYF.

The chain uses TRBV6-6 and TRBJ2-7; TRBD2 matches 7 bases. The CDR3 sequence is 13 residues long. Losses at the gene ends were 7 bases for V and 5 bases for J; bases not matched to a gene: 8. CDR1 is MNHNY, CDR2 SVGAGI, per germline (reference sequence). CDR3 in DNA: TGTGCCAGCAACCCTAAAGCGGGGAACGAGCAGTACTTC. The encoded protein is CASNPKAGNEQYF.

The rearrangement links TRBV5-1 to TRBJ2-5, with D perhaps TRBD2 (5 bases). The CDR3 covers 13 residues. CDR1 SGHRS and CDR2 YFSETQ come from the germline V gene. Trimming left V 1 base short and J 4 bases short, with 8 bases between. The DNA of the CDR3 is TGCGCCAGCAGCTTGACTAGGGCAGAGACCCAGTACTTC. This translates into CASSLTRAETQYF.

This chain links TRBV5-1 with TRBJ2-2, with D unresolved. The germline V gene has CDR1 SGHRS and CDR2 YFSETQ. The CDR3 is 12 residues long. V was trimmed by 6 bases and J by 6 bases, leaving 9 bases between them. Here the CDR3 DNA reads TGCGCCAGCACCTCAAAATCCGGGGAGCTGTTTTTT. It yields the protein CASTSKSGELFF.

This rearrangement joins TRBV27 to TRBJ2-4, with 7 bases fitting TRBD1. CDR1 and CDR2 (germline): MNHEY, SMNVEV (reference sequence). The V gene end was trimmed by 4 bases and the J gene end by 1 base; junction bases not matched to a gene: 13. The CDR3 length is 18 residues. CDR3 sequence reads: CASSSQGHRSVAKNIQYF. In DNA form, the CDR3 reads TGTGCCAGCAGTTCACAGGGGCACCGTAGCGTGGCCAAAAACATTCAGTACTTC.

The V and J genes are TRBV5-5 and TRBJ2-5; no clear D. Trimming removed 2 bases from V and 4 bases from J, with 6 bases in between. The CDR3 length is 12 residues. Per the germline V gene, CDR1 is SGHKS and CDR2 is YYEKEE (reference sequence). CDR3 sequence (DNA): TGTGCCAGCAGCTTCTCAGGAGAGACCCAGTACTTC. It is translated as CASSFSGETQYF. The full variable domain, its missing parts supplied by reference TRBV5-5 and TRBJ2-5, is DAGVTQSPTHLIKTRGQQVTLRCSPISGHKSVSWYQQVLGQGPQFIFQYYEKEERGRGNFPDRFSARQFPNYSSELNVNALLLGDSALYLCASSFSGETQYFGPGTRLLVL.

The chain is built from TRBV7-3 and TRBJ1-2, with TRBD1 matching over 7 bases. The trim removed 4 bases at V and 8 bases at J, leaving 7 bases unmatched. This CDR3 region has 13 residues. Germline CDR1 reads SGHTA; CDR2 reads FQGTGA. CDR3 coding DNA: TGTGCCAGCAGCTCACAGGGGAATGGAGGCTACACCTTC. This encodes CASSSQGNGGYTF.

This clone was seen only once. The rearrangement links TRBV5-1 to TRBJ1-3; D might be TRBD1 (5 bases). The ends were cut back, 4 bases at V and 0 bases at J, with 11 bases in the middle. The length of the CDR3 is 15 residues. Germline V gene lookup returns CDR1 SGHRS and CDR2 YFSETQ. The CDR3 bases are TGCGCCAGCAGCCCGGGGACCTACTCTGGAAACACCATATATTTT. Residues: CASSPGTYSGNTIYF.

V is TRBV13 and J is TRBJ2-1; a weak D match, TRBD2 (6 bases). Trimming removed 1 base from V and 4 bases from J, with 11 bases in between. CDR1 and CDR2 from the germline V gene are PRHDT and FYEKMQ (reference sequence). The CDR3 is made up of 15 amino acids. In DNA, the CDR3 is TGTGCCAGCAGCTTAGTGGGGGGATCTTACAATGAGCAGTTCTTC. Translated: CASSLVGGSYNEQFF.